These T cell receptor beta chains were read from a single sample in a study of identifying expanded T cells in peripheral blood. Clones were sequenced by immunoSEQ multiplex PCR, and TCRdb holds only the in-frame ones, with some missing. The data show under 95,000 clones, 70% to 90% seen once. Sequenced sample: blood. The receptors here all came from a person aged 18 to 75 in good health. CDR3s include the opening cysteine and the closing phenylalanine or tryptophan.

TRBJ2-5	TRBV5-1	CASSLAPSGSQETQYF
TRBJ2-2	TRBV4-2	CASSQGTSGPSGELFF
TRBJ1-1	TRBV6-6	CASSYVPAMNTEAFF
TRBJ2-1	TRBV4-2	CASSQDAGRLYNEQFF
TRBJ2-1	TRBV5-4	CASSFATTSGMGEQFF
TRBJ2-3	TRBV6-5	CASSGTDSTDTQYF
TRBJ2-3	TRBV5-5	CASSSIMSRIRDTQYF
TRBJ1-1	TRBV7-2	CASSRARDNTEAFF
TRBJ1-1	TRBV19	CASTYDRDTEAFF
TRBJ2-1	TRBV5-6	CASNSRDFPSYNEQFF
TRBJ2-3	TRBV9	CASSATRGVTDTQYF
TRBJ2-7	TRBV29-1	CSVVGDRVYEQYF
TRBJ2-7	TRBV6-6	CASGRTGYEQYF
TRBJ1-5	TRBV19	CASSNLHGNQPQHF
TRBJ2-2	TRBV7-3	CASSPQTASAGELFF
TRBJ2-7	TRBV2	CASKGETYEQYF
TRBJ2-1	TRBV7-9	CASSYRTSGAYNEQFF
TRBJ2-7	TRBV30	CAWSLGLVYEQYF
TRBJ2-1	TRBV7-6	CASSLAKGLAGGAHNEQFF
TRBJ2-7	TRBV6-6	CASSRGLALPYEQYF
TRBJ2-3	TRBV29-1	CSARDSTDTQYF
TRBJ2-7	TRBV7-2	CASSLDRVYYEQYF
TRBJ1-2	TRBV19	CASSIGTGSYGYTF
TRBJ2-7	TRBV27	CASSLSRGDTYEQYF
TRBJ1-2	TRBV28	CASRLREGYTF
TRBJ1-6	TRBV10-3	CAIRRERDGSPLHF
TRBJ2-1	TRBV6-5	CASISSGVNEQFF
TRBJ1-2	TRBV7-9	CASSLRGGYGYTF
TRBJ1-2	TRBV7-2	CASSPQGALPSYTF
TRBJ2-5	TRBV7-2	CASSFAGEETQYF
TRBJ2-3	TRBV5-1	CASSLLGVPTDTQYF
TRBJ1-2	TRBV7-2	CASRRPPSEGGGYTF
TRBJ2-1	TRBV6-5	CASSLDRHEQFF
TRBJ2-5	TRBV18	CASSPETRRETQYF
TRBJ2-1	TRBV28	CASSLPLAGGDVQFF
TRBJ1-2	TRBV7-2	CASSLYSGTGYGYTF
TRBJ2-7	TRBV7-8	CASSLVGAGAFPYEQYF
TRBJ2-2	TRBV2	CASSPGVAARGGELFF
TRBJ2-1	TRBV29-1	CSVNRRQGGDEQFF
TRBJ1-2	TRBV30	CAWACYWGAPNYGYTF
TRBJ2-3	TRBV18	CASSEDRSDTQYF
TRBJ1-5	TRBV5-1	CASSLGSNSNQPQHF
TRBJ2-2	TRBV2	CASSVDRRELFF